These T cell receptor beta chains were read from a single sample in a study of blood T cells in healthy people across ages. TCRdb fed the 5' RACE reads into MiXCR, producing one record per CDR3 protein. The data hold some 890,000 distinct CDR3 sequences, with 25% to 30% observed a single time. The sample was also linked to a second study, of T cells of mothers and their children.

Sequenced: blood. Receptors originate from a woman aged 40 to 49 in good health. The conserved cysteine and the conserved F or W are not part of the CDR3 here.

j_gene | v_gene | CDR3aa
TRBJ1-1 | TRBV7-8 | ASSHARVGTEAF
TRBJ2-3 | TRBV15 | ATSRGGGRGRDTQY
TRBJ1-5 | TRBV28 | ASSFITRGLANQPQH
TRBJ2-2 | TRBV7-7 | ASSPSGRSTGELF
TRBJ2-7 | TRBV7-2 | ASSHRTGNVQQY
TRBJ1-4 | TRBV7-2 | ASSLTAFNEKLF
TRBJ2-1 | TRBV2 | ASGESGYNEQF
TRBJ2-7 | TRBV3-1 | ASSQGRGDYEQY
TRBJ2-1 | TRBV9 | ASSVGLASSYNEQF
TRBJ1-5 | TRBV28 | ASRPGQGRDQPQH
TRBJ2-6 | TRBV20-1 | SARPDMANVRT
TRBJ2-1 | TRBV19 | ASRGAGEVYNEQF
TRBJ1-2 | TRBV7-2 | ASSFILGRIYT
TRBJ2-1 | TRBV20-1 | SARGRGGTSQNEQF
TRBJ1-2 | TRBV6-5 | ASTPQVGGGYT
TRBJ2-2 | TRBV7-9 | ASNSWESANAGELF
TRBJ2-2 | TRBV28 | ASSLIGAAGELF
TRBJ1-2 | TRBV3-1 | ASSQDPGRVKANYGYT
TRBJ1-3 | TRBV7-2 | ASSLGPGVGNTIY
TRBJ2-7 | TRBV2 | ASRTLRDGSYEQY
TRBJ2-3 | TRBV5-4 | ASSSTGTSGGANTDTQY
TRBJ2-1 | TRBV6-2/TRBV6-3 | ASNKTTGGARYNEQF
TRBJ2-7 | TRBV5-1 | ASSLDAGFYEQY
TRBJ2-2 | TRBV9 | ASSVVPSGVITGELF
TRBJ1-4 | TRBV4-1 | ASSQDQRGQVEKLF
TRBJ1-1 | TRBV15 | ATSRPGTDFNTEAF
TRBJ1-2 | TRBV28 | ASSRGGYT
TRBJ2-5 | TRBV3-1 | ASNQDRGPGYGETQY
TRBJ2-3 | TRBV11-2 | ASSLDRAGITDTQY
TRBJ2-7 | TRBV27 | ASSLSSGTGHHGYEQY
TRBJ2-3 | TRBV20-1 | SATDSSGARTDTQY
TRBJ2-5 | TRBV20-1 | SARRVSLGETQY
TRBJ1-6 | TRBV14 | ASSQDLNSPLH
TRBJ2-3 | TRBV5-1 | ASSLLLAGRTDTQY
TRBJ1-5 | TRBV7-6 | ASSAQPGQRGNQPRH
TRBJ2-7 | TRBV6-6 | ASSRTQEEISYEQY
TRBJ2-3 | TRBV29-1 | SVSRAVGTDTQY
TRBJ2-2 | TRBV20-1 | SGGSPNTGELF
TRBJ1-1 | TRBV7-8 | ASSFSGRMNTEAF
TRBJ2-2 | TRBV24-1 | ATSDFKGVNTGELF
TRBJ2-2 | TRBV20-1 | SATTSGRSGELF
TRBJ2-2 | TRBV29-1 | SVGQTGERF
TRBJ2-3 | TRBV7-2 | ASSLGVTDTQY
TRBJ2-7 | TRBV28 | ASTIGGQGRVEQY
. | TRBV4-2 | ASSQDRGGSYNEQY
TRBJ2-1 | TRBV20-1 | SVGGGRGNEQF
TRBJ1-6 | TRBV12-3/TRBV12-4 | ASQSLAHPDSPLH
TRBJ1-5 | TRBV4-1 | ASTQDTRRSNQPQH
TRBJ1-5 | TRBV3-1 | ASSQDPEGGNQPQH
TRBJ2-3 | TRBV7-3 | ASSKGQSSTDTQY
TRBJ1-1 | TRBV7-3 | ASSLGQINTEAF
TRBJ1-2 | TRBV6-6 | ASSYSKGLDEGYT
TRBJ1-6 | TRBV7-9 | ASRRGLGPLH
TRBJ2-7 | TRBV7-9 | ASSWGQGCDEQY
TRBJ2-1 | TRBV27 | ASTPGGTGVYNEQF